This is a list of T cell receptor beta chains from one sample in a study of cytomegalovirus exposure and HLA in healthy donors. Repertoires were generated with immunoSEQ multiplex PCR, while TCRdb's copy carries only in-frame clones and drops some. This table holds roughly 110,000 clones, under 70% found once. Sequencing input: PBMCs. Receptors originate from a man aged 18 to 29 in good health and CMV-seropositive. The CDR3 runs from the conserved cysteine through the conserved F or W. D genes are given only for firm matches. For some rows the clone size is stated as once, few or many, or as a class when expanded; others skip it.

clone size	CDR3 length	V gene	J gene	D gene	CDR3 protein	CDR3 DNA
-	16	TRBV2	TRBJ2-4	TRBD1	CASSFTWTGSKNIQYF	TGTGCCAGCAGTTTTACCTGGACAGGAAGCAAAAACATTCAGTACTTC
-	15	TRBV5-4	TRBJ2-5	-	CASSNLEADQETQYF	TGTGCCAGCAGCAACCTAGAGGCGGACCAAGAGACCCAGTACTTC
few	15	TRBV29-1	TRBJ2-3	-	CSVPEPTGSLGTQYF	TGCAGCGTCCCGGAGCCCACAGGGTCTTTGGGTACGCAGTATTTT
-	16	TRBV11-2	TRBJ1-6	-	CASSLSPGSFNSPLHF	TGTGCCAGCAGCTTAAGCCCCGGGTCCTTTAATTCACCCCTCCACTTT
once	14	TRBV7-9	TRBJ2-5	TRBD2	CASRRGDPQETQYF	TGTGCCAGCAGGCGGGGGGATCCGCAAGAGACCCAGTACTTC
-	13	TRBV5-1	TRBJ1-2	TRBD1	CASSSRQGRDYTF	TGCGCCAGCAGCTCAAGACAGGGGAGAGACTACACCTTC
-	16	TRBV4-1	TRBJ2-1	TRBD2	CASSQDGRGGYNEQFF	TGCGCCAGCAGCCAAGATGGGCGGGGGGGCTACAATGAGCAGTTCTTC
few	12	TRBV5-4	TRBJ2-1	-	CASSSPLNEQFF	TGTGCCAGCAGCTCTCCCCTCAATGAGCAGTTCTTC
-	13	TRBV6-1	TRBJ2-7	TRBD1	CASRDRGMYEQYF	TGTGCCAGCCGGGACAGGGGGATGTACGAGCAGTACTTC
-	14	TRBV19	TRBJ1-2	-	CASSIRDKTYGYTF	TGTGCCAGTAGTATCCGGGACAAGACCTATGGCTACACCTTC
-	16	TRBV5-4	TRBJ2-7	TRBD2	CASSLGGAGGTYEQYF	TGTGCCAGCAGCTTAGGAGGAGCGGGGGGCACCTACGAGCAGTACTTC
-	12	TRBV6-6	TRBJ2-5	-	CASKRSGETQYF	TGTGCCAGCAAAAGATCGGGAGAGACCCAGTACTTC
few	17	TRBV11-2	TRBJ2-7	TRBD1	CASSLGSGGRISYEQYF	TGTGCCAGCAGCTTAGGGTCAGGGGGCCGGATCTCCTACGAGCAGTACTTC
-	14	TRBV10-2	TRBJ2-1	TRBD2	CASSHGRGGIEQFF	TGCGCCAGCAGTCACGGCCGGGGGGGTATTGAGCAGTTCTTC
-	16	TRBV7-2	TRBJ2-3	-	CASSLGFYRATDTQYF	TGTGCCAGCAGCTTAGGTTTTTACAGAGCCACAGATACGCAGTATTTT
-	17	TRBV7-2	TRBJ2-5	TRBD2	CASSLGAGLAPPGAQYF	TGTGCCAGCAGCTTAGGTGCGGGACTAGCGCCCCCGGGGGCCCAGTACTTC
-	16	TRBV7-2	TRBJ2-5	TRBD2	CASSSTGGGRRETQYF	TGTGCCAGCAGCTCCACCGGGGGAGGGAGGCGAGAGACCCAGTACTTC
-	17	TRBV11-2	TRBJ1-5	-	CASSSSRGFSRNQPQHF	TGTGCCAGCAGCTCATCCCGGGGGTTTTCCAGAAATCAGCCCCAGCATTTT
-	13	TRBV29-1	TRBJ2-1	TRBD1	CSVDGQVYNEQFF	TGCAGCGTTGACGGACAGGTTTACAATGAGCAGTTCTTC
-	20	TRBV4-2	TRBJ1-2	-	CASSLPRSGFLPGLSYGYTF	TGTGCCAGCAGTCTCCCCCGGTCAGGTTTCCTTCCTGGGTTGAGCTATGGCTACACCTTC
few	16	TRBV10-3	TRBJ2-7	TRBD1	CAISEGGGQGRYEQYF	TGTGCCATCAGTGAGGGAGGGGGACAGGGTCGCTACGAGCAGTACTTC
-	15	TRBV5-1	TRBJ2-3	-	CASSLGDLRTDTQYF	TGCGCCAGCAGCTTAGGGGACTTACGCACAGATACGCAGTATTTT
-	13	TRBV28	TRBJ1-2	-	CASSFGEGYGYTF	TGTGCCAGCAGTTTTGGGGAGGGGTATGGCTACACCTTC
few	13	TRBV18	TRBJ2-3	-	CASSPYGLDTQYF	TGTGCCAGCTCACCATATGGCTTAGATACGCAGTATTTT
-	13	TRBV7-8	TRBJ2-3	-	CASSPNRADTQYF	TGTGCCAGCAGCCCGAACAGGGCGGATACGCAGTATTTT
-	13	TRBV15	TRBJ1-2	TRBD1	CATSGGDSYGYTF	TGTGCCACCAGCGGAGGGGACAGCTATGGCTACACCTTC
-	13	TRBV5-1	TRBJ1-1	TRBD1	CASSQTGVTEAFF	TGCGCCAGCAGCCAGACAGGGGTGACTGAAGCTTTCTTT
-	15	TRBV7-9	TRBJ1-4	TRBD1	CASSPRTGYNEKLFF	TGTGCCAGCAGCCCCAGGACAGGGTATAATGAAAAACTGTTTTTT
once	17	TRBV4-1	TRBJ1-2	TRBD1	CASSQDRSGRGRPGYTF	TGCGCCAGCAGCCAAGATCGATCCGGCAGGGGGAGGCCTGGCTACACCTTC
-	14	TRBV6-1	TRBJ2-7	-	CASRGGRVTYEQYF	TGTGCCAGCAGAGGGGGTAGGGTAACCTACGAGCAGTACTTC
-	18	TRBV6-1	TRBJ1-5	-	CASSEALRGGSGNQPQHF	TGTGCCAGCAGTGAAGCGCTAAGGGGGGGTTCTGGAAATCAGCCCCAGCATTTT
-	14	TRBV6-4	TRBJ2-3	TRBD2	CASSERGGPDTQYF	TGTGCCAGCAGTGAGCGGGGGGGCCCAGATACGCAGTATTTT
-	15	TRBV29-1	TRBJ2-4	TRBD1	CSVLPGQRRGNIQYF	TGCAGCGTCCTTCCGGGACAGAGACGGGGAAACATTCAGTACTTC
-	16	TRBV21-1	TRBJ1-2	-	CASRTPEGGRVYGYTF	TGTGCCAGCAGAACCCCAGAGGGAGGGAGGGTCTATGGCTACACCTTC
-	15	TRBV4-2	TRBJ2-3	TRBD2	CASSHAGVTTDTQYF	TGTGCCAGCAGCCACGCGGGGGTCACCACAGATACGCAGTATTTT
-	16	TRBV19	TRBJ2-2	TRBD2	CASSIRTSGNTGELFF	TGTGCCAGTAGTATTAGAACTAGCGGAAACACCGGGGAGCTGTTTTTT
-	13	TRBV6-5	TRBJ1-2	-	CASSVWAGGGYTF	TGTGCCAGCAGTGTATGGGCGGGGGGTGGCTACACCTTC
-	15	TRBV5-1	TRBJ2-1	TRBD2	CASSLELAGGVEQFF	TGCGCCAGCAGCTTGGAACTAGCGGGGGGAGTTGAGCAGTTCTTC
-	14	TRBV19	TRBJ1-4	-	CASSWTVLNEKLFF	TGTGCCAGTAGCTGGACAGTTTTAAATGAAAAACTGTTTTTT
few	18	TRBV7-2	TRBJ2-1	TRBD2	CASSSRPSGGESYNEQFF	TGTGCCAGCAGCTCTCGCCCTAGCGGGGGGGAATCCTACAATGAGCAGTTCTTC
few	15	TRBV5-6	TRBJ2-5	-	CASSLFGGGGETQYF	TGTGCCAGCAGCTTATTTGGCGGGGGCGGTGAGACCCAGTACTTC
-	16	TRBV2	TRBJ2-5	TRBD2	CASSYEGGGAGETQYF	TGTGCCAGCAGTTATGAGGGCGGGGGGGCAGGAGAGACCCAGTACTTC
few	17	TRBV4-1	TRBJ2-1	-	CASSQVGRSSSYNEQFF	TGCGCCAGCAGCCAAGTGGGGAGGTCCAGCTCCTACAATGAGCAGTTCTTC
-	13	TRBV19	TRBJ1-1	-	CASSIQGGTEAFF	TGTGCCAGTAGTATTCAAGGGGGCACTGAAGCTTTCTTT
-	13	TRBV5-4	TRBJ1-2	-	CASSLGQDYGYTF	TGTGCCAGCAGCTTGGGGCAGGACTATGGCTACACCTTC
-	19	TRBV23-1	TRBJ2-2	-	CASSQFHPAFFTPRWELFF	TGCGCCAGCAGTCAATTTCACCCCGCCTTCTTTACCCCCCGGTGGGAGCTGTTTTTT
-	15	TRBV6-5	TRBJ2-5	TRBD1	CASSYGDSLQETQYF	TGTGCCAGCAGTTACGGGGACAGTCTCCAAGAGACCCAGTACTTC
-	12	TRBV29-1	TRBJ2-5	-	CSAGPAGETQYF	TGCAGCGCCGGACCAGCGGGCGAGACCCAGTACTTC
-	13	TRBV6-1	TRBJ1-1	-	CASSVVRNTEAFF	TGTGCCAGCAGTGTTGTCAGGAACACTGAAGCTTTCTTT
-	13	TRBV6-4	TRBJ1-1	-	CASSDRERTEAFF	TGTGCCAGCAGTGACAGGGAGAGGACTGAAGCTTTCTTT
-	15	TRBV2	TRBJ1-2	-	CASSGYGTGDYGYTF	TGTGCCAGCAGCGGATATGGAACAGGAGACTATGGCTACACCTTC
-	16	TRBV7-9	TRBJ2-2	TRBD2	CASSSGLAGGIGELFF	TGTGCCAGCAGCTCTGGACTAGCGGGGGGTATCGGGGAGCTGTTTTTT
-	12	TRBV11-3	TRBJ1-4	-	CASSQVYEKLFF	TGTGCCAGCAGCCAGGTCTATGAAAAACTGTTTTTT
-	17	TRBV19	TRBJ1-1	-	CASSMRAFRPRNTEAFF	TGTGCCAGTAGTATGAGGGCGTTTAGGCCGAGGAACACTGAAGCTTTCTTT
-	11	TRBV30	TRBJ2-5	TRBD1	CAWSNRGTQYF	TGTGCCTGGAGTAACAGGGGGACCCAGTACTTC
-	14	TRBV2	TRBJ1-5	-	CASSEAAGSRPQHF	TGTGCCAGCAGTGAAGCCGCCGGGAGCCGGCCCCAGCATTTT
-	16	TRBV4-1	TRBJ2-1	TRBD2	CASSPRLAGDYNEQFF	TGCGCCAGCAGCCCCAGACTAGCGGGGGACTACAATGAGCAGTTCTTC
-	14	TRBV7-9	TRBJ1-1	TRBD1	CASSRAGGFTEAFF	TGTGCCAGCAGTCGGGCAGGGGGCTTTACTGAAGCTTTCTTT
-	13	TRBV13	TRBJ1-2	-	CASRLQGLNGYTF	TGTGCCAGCAGGCTACAGGGTTTAAATGGCTACACCTTC